This T cell receptor beta chain was recovered during a study of control samples from healthy donors and cancer patients. This clone was counted a single time. This CDR3 has 15 residues. Trimming removed 3 bases at V and 5 bases at J, with 14 bases between. CDR1 is SGHRS, CDR2 YFSETQ, per germline. Using immunoSEQ multiplex PCR, the repertoire was profiled, and TCRdb retains in-frame clones only, with some absent. The sample shows under 140,000 clones, around nine tenths of them seen only once. The genes are TRBV5-1 and TRBJ2-2; D could derive from TRBD1 or TRBD2 (6 bases each). The sequenced material came from PBMCs. The receptor was derived from a woman aged 60-75 years with lung cancer. CDR3 sequence reads: CASSSNSGATGELFF. As DNA, the CDR3 is TGCGCCAGCAGCTCCAATTCGGGGGCAACCGGGGAGCTGTTTTTT. Using reference TRBV5-1 and TRBJ2-2 for the parts outside the CDR3, the full variable domain is KAGVTQTPRYLIKTRGQQVTLSCSPISGHRSVSWYQQTPGQGLQFLFEYFSETQRNKGNFPGRFSGRQFSNSRSEMNVSTLELGDSALYLCASSSNSGATGELFFGEGSRLTVL.